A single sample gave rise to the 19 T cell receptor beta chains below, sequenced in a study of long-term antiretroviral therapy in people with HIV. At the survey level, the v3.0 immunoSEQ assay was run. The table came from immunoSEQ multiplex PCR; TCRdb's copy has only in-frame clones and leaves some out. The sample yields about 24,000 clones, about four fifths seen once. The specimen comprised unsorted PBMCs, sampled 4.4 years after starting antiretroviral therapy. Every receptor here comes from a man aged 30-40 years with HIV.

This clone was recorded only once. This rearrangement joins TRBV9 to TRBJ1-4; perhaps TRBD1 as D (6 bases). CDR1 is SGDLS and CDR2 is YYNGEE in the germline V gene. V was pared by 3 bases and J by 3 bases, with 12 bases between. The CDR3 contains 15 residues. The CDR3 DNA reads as TGTGCCAGCAGCGACACAGGGACGCCTAATGAAAAACTGTTTTTT. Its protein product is CASSDTGTPNEKLFF.

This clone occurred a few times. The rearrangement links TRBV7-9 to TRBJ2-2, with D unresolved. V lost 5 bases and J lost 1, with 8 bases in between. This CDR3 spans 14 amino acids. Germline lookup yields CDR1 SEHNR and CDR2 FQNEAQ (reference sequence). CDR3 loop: CASSPDGNTGELFF. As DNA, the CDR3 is TGTGCCAGCAGCCCAGACGGGAACACCGGGGAGCTGTTTTTT. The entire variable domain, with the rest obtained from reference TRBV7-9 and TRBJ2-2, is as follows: DTGVSQNPRHKITKRGQNVTFRCDPISEHNRLYWYRQTLGQGPEFLTYFQNEAQLEKSRLLSDRFSAERPKGSFSTLEIQRTEQGDSAMYLCASSPDGNTGELFFGEGSRLTVL.

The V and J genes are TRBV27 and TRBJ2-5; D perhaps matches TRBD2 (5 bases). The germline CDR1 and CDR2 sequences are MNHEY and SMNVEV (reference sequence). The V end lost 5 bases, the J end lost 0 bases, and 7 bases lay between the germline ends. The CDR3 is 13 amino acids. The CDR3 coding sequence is TGTGCCAGCAGTCCCGGGAACCAAGAGACCCAGTACTTC. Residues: CASSPGNQETQYF.

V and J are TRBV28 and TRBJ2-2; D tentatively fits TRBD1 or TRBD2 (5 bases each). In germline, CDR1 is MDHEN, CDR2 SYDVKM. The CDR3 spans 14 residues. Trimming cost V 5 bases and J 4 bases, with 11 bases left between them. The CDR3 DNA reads TGTGCCAGCAGTCGGAGAGGGACCACCGGGGAGCTGTTTTTT. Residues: CASSRRGTTGELFF.

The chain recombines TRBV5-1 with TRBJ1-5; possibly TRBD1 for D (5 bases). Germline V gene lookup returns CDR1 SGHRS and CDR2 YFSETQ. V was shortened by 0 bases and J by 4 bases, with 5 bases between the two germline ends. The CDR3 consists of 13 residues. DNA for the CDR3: TGCGCCAGCAGCTTGGGACAGAATCAGCCCCAGCATTTT. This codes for CASSLGQNQPQHF.

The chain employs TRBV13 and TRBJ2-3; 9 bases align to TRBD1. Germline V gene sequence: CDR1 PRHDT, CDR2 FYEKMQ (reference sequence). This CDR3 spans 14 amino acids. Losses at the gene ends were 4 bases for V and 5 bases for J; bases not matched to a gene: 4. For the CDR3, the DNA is TGTGCCAGCAGCTCGGGACAGGGAGGAGATACGCAGTATTTT. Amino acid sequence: CASSSGQGGDTQYF.

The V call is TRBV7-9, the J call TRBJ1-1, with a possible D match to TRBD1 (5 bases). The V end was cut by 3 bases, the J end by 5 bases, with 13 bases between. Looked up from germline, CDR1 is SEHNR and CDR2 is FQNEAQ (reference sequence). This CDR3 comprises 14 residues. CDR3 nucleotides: TGTGCCAGCAGCTTCTCGGGACGGGGGACTGAAGCTTTCTTT. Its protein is CASSFSGRGTEAFF.

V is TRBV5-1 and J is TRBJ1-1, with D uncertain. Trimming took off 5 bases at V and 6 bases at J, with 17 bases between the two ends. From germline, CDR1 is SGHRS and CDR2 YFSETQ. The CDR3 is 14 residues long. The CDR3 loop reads CASSSGGTESEAFF. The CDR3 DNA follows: TGCGCCAGCAGTTCAGGAGGAACGGAGTCTGAAGCTTTCTTT.

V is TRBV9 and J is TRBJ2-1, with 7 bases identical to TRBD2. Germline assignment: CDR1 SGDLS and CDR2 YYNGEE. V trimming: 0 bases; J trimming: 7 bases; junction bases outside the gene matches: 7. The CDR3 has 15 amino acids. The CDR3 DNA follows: TGTGCCAGCAGCGTAGCTACCGGGGGGTATAATGAGCAGTTCTTC. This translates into CASSVATGGYNEQFF. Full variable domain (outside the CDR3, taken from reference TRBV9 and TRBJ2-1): DSGVTQTPKHLITATGQRVTLRCSPRSGDLSVYWYQQSLDQGLQFLIQYYNGEERAKGNILERFSAQQFPDLHSELNLSSLELGDSALYFCASSVATGGYNEQFFGPGTRLTVL.

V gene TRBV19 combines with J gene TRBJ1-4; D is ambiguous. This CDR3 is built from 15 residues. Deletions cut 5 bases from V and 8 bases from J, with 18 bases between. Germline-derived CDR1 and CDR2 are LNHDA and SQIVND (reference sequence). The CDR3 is CASSEDPRVAEKLFF. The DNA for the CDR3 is TGTGCCAGTAGTGAAGACCCCCGGGTAGCGGAAAAACTGTTTTTT.

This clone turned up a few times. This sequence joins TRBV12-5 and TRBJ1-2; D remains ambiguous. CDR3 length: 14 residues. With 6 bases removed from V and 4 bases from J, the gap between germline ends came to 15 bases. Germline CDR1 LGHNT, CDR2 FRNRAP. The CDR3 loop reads CASGAVVVGYGYTF. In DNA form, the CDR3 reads TGTGCTAGTGGAGCGGTGGTTGTCGGCTATGGCTACACCTTC. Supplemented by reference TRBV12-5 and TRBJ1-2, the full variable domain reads DARVTQTPRHKVTEMGQEVTMRCQPILGHNTVFWYRQTMMQGLELLAYFRNRAPLDDSGMPKDRFSAEMPDATLATLKIQPSEPRDSAVYFCASGAVVVGYGYTFGSGTRLTVV.

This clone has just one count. The CDR3 DNA follows: TGTGCCAGCAGCTTACCCACGGACAGCGGTTACGAGCAGTACTTC. Amino acids: CASSLPTDSGYEQYF. J is TRBJ2-7 and V is TRBV7-9; the D gene is possibly TRBD1 (6 bases). CDR3 length: 15 residues. V dropped 2 bases and J dropped 4 bases, with 15 bases sitting between them. From germline, CDR1 is SEHNR and CDR2 FQNEAQ (reference sequence).

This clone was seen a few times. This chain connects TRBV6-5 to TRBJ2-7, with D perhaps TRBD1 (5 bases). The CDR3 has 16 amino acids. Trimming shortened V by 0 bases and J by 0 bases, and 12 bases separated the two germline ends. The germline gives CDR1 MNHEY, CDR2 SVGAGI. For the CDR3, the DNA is TGTGCCAGCAGTTACTCCGACAGCTCGAGCTCCTACGAGCAGTACTTC. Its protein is CASSYSDSSSSYEQYF.

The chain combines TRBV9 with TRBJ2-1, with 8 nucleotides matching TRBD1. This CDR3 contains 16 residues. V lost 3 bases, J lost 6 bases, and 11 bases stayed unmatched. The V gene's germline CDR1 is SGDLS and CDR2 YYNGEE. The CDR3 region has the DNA TGTGCCAGCAGCGCGCAGGGGGCCAGAGTAGGCAATGAGCAGTTCTTC. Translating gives CASSAQGARVGNEQFF. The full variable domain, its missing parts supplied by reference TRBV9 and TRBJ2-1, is DSGVTQTPKHLITATGQRVTLRCSPRSGDLSVYWYQQSLDQGLQFLIQYYNGEERAKGNILERFSAQQFPDLHSELNLSSLELGDSALYFCASSAQGARVGNEQFFGPGTRLTVL.

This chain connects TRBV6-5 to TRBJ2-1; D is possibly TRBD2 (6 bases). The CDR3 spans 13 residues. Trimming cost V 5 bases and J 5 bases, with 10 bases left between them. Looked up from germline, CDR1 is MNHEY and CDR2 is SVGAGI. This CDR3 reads CASSLRENNEQFF. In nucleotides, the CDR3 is TGTGCCAGCAGTCTTCGGGAGAACAATGAGCAGTTCTTC.

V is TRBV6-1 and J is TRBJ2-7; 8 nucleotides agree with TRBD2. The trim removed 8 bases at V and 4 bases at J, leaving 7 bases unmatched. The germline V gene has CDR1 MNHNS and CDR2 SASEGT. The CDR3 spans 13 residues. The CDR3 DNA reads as TGTGCCAGCGCCGGGGGGGTTGGGTACGAGCAGTACTTC. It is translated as CASAGGVGYEQYF.

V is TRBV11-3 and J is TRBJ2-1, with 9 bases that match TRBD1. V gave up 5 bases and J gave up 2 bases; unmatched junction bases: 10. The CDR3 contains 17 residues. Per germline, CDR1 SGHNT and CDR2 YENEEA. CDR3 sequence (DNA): TGTGCCAGCAGCCCAGGGACAGGGTCCTCGGCCTACAATGAGCAGTTCTTC. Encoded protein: CASSPGTGSSAYNEQFF.

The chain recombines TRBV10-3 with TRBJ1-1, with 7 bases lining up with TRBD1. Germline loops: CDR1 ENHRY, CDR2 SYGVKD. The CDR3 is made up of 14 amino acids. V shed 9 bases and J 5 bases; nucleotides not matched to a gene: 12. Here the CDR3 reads CAIGQDKVRTEAFF. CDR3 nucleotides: TGTGCCATAGGACAGGACAAAGTACGGACTGAAGCTTTCTTT.

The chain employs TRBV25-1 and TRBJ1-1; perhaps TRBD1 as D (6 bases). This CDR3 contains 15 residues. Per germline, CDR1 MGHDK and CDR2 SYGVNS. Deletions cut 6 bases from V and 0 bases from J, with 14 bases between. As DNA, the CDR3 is TGTGCCAGCAGATCTAGGGGGGGGCTGAACACTGAAGCTTTCTTT. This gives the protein CASRSRGGLNTEAFF.